One TCR beta chain is described in this entry. The antigen is unknown. This sample is part of a study of OX40 agonist ivuxolimab in advanced cancers. Study-level findings and limits: Averaged across samples, CD8+ T cells carried more expanded clones than CD4+ did. Also showing low normalized T-cell clonal expansion were some of the nonresponders.

This table comes from immunoSEQ multiplex PCR, and its TCRdb copy is limited to in-frame clones, with some not included. The data hold about 130,000 clones, with approximately 94% observed a single time. The TCR comes from an adult with an advanced solid tumor such as melanoma, head and neck, liver or kidney cancer. Sequencing was performed on CD4+ or CD8+ T cells sorted from blood, taken in a trial of the OX40 agonist ivuxolimab.

CDR3 in DNA: TGTGCCAGCAGCGACCACGAGAACACTGAAGCTTTCTTT. As protein: CASSDHENTEAFF. This chain uses TRBV6-7 with TRBJ1-1, with D uncertain. Being an ORF, TRBV6-7 has a function that is uncertain. V was pared by 6 bases and J by 1 base, with 9 bases between. The CDR3 covers 13 residues.